This T cell receptor (beta chain) was captured by sequencing in a study of human T cells and chemical hapten exposure (dated by TCRdb to the early 2020s). Regarding the research as a whole: For sensitization, 2% DPC in acetone was applied to a 2 cm by 2 cm area of upper inner arm skin. Throughout the study period of around 24 weeks, patients also received therapeutic DPC doses to the scalp every week. Patch testing was performed on the upper back with Finn chambers containing 0.01% DPC, and the patch tests were scored after 6 days according to International Contact Dermatitis Research Group standards. The mostly female patient cohort included alopecia areata with under or over 50% scalp involvement, alopecia totalis and alopecia universalis. The libraries were sequenced as a pool, and the TCR yield per sample differed mostly because of small variations in library volumes within the pool. In alopecia patients, the study followed how the peripheral blood TCR repertoire changed in vivo over primary and secondary sensitization to diphenylcyclopropenone (DPC), a hapten. Blood samples were taken from patients before sensitization (week 0) and then at 2, 6 and about 24 weeks after DPC sensitization. Around 29 alopecia patients provided blood for TCR sequencing at one to four time points (pre-sensitization, 2, 6 and 24 weeks).

In the germline V gene, CDR1 corresponds to MNHNS and CDR2 to SASEGT. The CDR3 measures 17 amino acids from cysteine to phenylalanine. The read is trimmed to its CDR3 DNA, 51 bases read in frame from base 1. After removal of 2 bases from V and 2 bases from J, the junction retains 9 bases not matched to a gene. Library generation was performed with RACE. Sequencing instrument: NextSeq 500. During library preparation, unique molecular identifiers were attached to individual cDNA molecules so that TCRs could be counted quantitatively and reproducibly. Each blood RNA sample was used to sequence both TCR alpha and TCR beta chains. On the study's bioinformatics: The median number of TCRs per sample was approximately 93,000, ranging from 23,224 to 690,600. V, J and CDR3 annotation of the TCR reads was carried out using the Decombinator software suite. Every sample was subsampled to the same number of TCRs (28,000) for the PS versus PT1 abundance plots. Expanded TCRs were defined as absent before sensitization and observed at least eight times at the 2-week time point. The public reads were reanalyzed by TCRdb: fastp trimming at Q25, MiXCR alignment, in-frame beta chains only. Identical CDR3 proteins give one entry, which carries the most common genes and DNA. V and J calls and clone size were set by TCRdb, not the authors. The sample records about 70,000 distinct CDR3 sequences, approximately 9% of which are singletons. Under 3.5% of the sample goes to the ten largest clones.

The full study reports these points: The number of PT1 expanded TCRs positively correlated with patch test score, significant at thresholds 8, 16 and 32 but not 4. Compared with pre-sensitization or healthy control sets, expanded TCRs formed significantly more large CDR3 similarity clusters, which is consistent with antigen-driven responses. DPC sensitization did not change the number of TCRs with a frequency above 1 in 1000, and there was no evidence of changes in global repertoire structure. Alopecia, a presumed autoimmune disease, was present in all patients, so the immune response of the patients might differ from that of healthy individuals. After repeated subsampling, changes were observed in the strength of the expansion versus patch-test correlation and in the threshold at which the correlation became significant.

This clonotype has ten or more counts. Its antigen remains undetermined. Per-nucleotide qualities are absent, and no much larger clonotype sits a single base away. The time point tag for this specimen amounts to: patch test 2, 6 weeks after DPC sensitization. This specimen's treatment or condition label, interpreted: therapeutic diphenylcyclopropenone sensitization with weekly scalp DPC. At each patch-test visit, blood was drawn before the patch test was applied. To be eligible, patients had to be aged 18 to 70, diagnosed with alopecia and judged suitable for DPC therapy, while pregnant patients were excluded. Total RNA was extracted from unfractionated whole blood collected in Tempus Blood RNA tubes.

This sequence was found in a woman aged 45 to 65 with alopecia areata. Some clones in this sample may be carry-over from other donors' samples. Sequenced material: whole blood, taken in connection with sensitization to the hapten diphenylcyclopropenone (DPC). Recombination joined TRBV6-1 with TRBJ1-1, and 9 junctional nucleotides match TRBD1. The DNA sequence is given as TGTGCCAGCAGTGAAAGAACGGACAGGGGATTTAACACTGAAGCTTTCTTT. This encodes CASSERTDRGFNTEAFF.